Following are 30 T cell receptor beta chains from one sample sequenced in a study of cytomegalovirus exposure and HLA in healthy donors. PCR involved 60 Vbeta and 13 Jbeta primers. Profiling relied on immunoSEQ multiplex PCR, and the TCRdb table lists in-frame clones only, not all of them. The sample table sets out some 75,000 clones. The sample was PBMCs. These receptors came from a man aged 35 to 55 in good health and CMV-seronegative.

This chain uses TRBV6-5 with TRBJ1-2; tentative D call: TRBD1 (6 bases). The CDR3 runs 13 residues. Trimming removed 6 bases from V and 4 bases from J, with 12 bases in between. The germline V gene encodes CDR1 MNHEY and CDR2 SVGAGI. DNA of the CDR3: TGTGCCAGCAGGAGAGACAGGTCCTATGGCTACACCTTC. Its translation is CASRRDRSYGYTF.

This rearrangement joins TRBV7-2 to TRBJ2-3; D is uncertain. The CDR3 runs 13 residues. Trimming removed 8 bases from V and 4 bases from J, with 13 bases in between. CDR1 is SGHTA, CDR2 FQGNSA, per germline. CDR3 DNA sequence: TGTGCCAGCGTGGAGCACGTCGCAGATACGCAGTATTTT. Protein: CASVEHVADTQYF.

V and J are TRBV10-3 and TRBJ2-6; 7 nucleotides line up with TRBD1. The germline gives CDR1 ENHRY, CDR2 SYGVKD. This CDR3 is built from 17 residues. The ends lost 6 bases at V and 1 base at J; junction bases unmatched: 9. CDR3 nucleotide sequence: TGTGCCATCAGCCGACAGGGAGCCTCGTCTGGGGCCAACGTCCTGACTTTC. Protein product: CAISRQGASSGANVLTF.

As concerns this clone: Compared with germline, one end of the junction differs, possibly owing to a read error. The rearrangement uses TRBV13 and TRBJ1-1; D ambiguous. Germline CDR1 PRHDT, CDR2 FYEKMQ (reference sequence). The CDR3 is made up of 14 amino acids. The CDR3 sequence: CASSLGTRNAEAFF. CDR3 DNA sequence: TGTGCCAGCAGCTTAGGTACCAGGAACGCTGAAGCTTTCTTT.

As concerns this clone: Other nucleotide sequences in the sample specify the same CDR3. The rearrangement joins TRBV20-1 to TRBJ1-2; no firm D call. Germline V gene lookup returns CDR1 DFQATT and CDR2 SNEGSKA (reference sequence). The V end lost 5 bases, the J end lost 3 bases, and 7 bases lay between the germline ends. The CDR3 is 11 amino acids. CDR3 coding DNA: TGCAGTGCTTCGGAGGACTATGGCTACACCTTC. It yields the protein CSASEDYGYTF.

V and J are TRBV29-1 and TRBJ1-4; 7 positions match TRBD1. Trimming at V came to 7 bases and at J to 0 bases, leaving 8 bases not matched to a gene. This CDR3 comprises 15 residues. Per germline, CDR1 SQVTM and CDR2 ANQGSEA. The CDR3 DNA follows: TGCAGCGCCCGGGACAGTGACGCAACTAATGAAAAACTGTTTTTT. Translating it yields CSARDSDATNEKLFF.

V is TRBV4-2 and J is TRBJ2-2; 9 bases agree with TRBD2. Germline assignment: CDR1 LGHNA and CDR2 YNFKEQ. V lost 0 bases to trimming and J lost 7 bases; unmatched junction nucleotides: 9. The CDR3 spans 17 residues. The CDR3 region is CASSQEGLAGRIGELFF. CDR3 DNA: TGTGCCAGCAGCCAAGAGGGGCTAGCGGGGAGGATCGGGGAGCTGTTTTTT.

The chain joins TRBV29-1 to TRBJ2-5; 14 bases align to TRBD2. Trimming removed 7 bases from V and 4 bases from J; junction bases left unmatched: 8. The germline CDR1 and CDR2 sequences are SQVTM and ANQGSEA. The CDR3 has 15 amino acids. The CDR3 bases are TGCAGCGCCCTACCGGGACTAGCGGGAGCAGAGACCCAGTACTTC. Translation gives CSALPGLAGAETQYF.

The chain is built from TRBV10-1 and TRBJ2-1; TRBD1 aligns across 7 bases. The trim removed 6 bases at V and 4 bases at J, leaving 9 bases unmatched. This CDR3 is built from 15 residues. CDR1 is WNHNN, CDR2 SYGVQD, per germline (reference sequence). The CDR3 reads CASSPRDRDYNEQFF. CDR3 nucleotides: TGCGCCAGCAGCCCCCGGGACAGAGATTACAATGAGCAGTTCTTC.

The CDR3 is CASSLPGGTGELFF. DNA of the CDR3: TGCGCCAGCAGCTTGCCAGGGGGCACCGGGGAGCTGTTTTTT. The J gene is TRBJ2-2, the V gene TRBV5-1; 7 bases line up with TRBD1. Germline V gene data show CDR1 as SGHRS and CDR2 as YFSETQ. The CDR3 is 14 amino acids. V shed 1 base, J shed 4 bases, and the junction held 1 base outside the gene matches.

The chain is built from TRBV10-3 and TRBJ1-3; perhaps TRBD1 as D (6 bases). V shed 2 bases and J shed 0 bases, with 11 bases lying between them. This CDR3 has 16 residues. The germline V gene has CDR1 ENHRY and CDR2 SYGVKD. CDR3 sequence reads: CAISEGVTGSGNTIYF. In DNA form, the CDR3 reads TGTGCCATCAGTGAGGGGGTGACAGGCTCTGGAAACACCATATATTTT.

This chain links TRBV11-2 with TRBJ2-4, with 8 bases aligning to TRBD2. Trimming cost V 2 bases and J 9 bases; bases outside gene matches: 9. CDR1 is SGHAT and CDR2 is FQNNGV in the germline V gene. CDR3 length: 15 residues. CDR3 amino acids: CASSLRSIAGSIQYF. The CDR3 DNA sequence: TGTGCCAGCAGCTTAAGGAGTATAGCGGGAAGCATTCAGTACTTC.

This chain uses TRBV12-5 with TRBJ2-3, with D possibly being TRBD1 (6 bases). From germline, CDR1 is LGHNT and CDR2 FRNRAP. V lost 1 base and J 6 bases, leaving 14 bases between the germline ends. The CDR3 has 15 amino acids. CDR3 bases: TGTGCTAGTGGTTTGGCCTTTGGACAGATCGATACGCAGTATTTT. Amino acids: CASGLAFGQIDTQYF.

The CDR3: CASSYSTGEAFF. CDR3 bases: TGTGCCAGCAGTTACTCGACAGGGGAAGCTTTCTTT. The chain joins TRBV6-5 to TRBJ1-1, with TRBD1 matching 7 bases. Germline loops: CDR1 MNHEY, CDR2 SVGAGI. The CDR3 spans 12 residues. V lost 0 bases, J lost 8 bases, and 0 bases stayed unmatched.

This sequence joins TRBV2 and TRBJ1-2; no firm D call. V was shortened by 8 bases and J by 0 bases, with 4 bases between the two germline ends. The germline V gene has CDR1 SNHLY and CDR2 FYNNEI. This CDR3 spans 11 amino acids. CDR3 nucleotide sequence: TGTGCCAGCGTAGCTAACTATGGCTACACCTTC. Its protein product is CASVANYGYTF. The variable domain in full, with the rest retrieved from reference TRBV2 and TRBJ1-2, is EPEVTQTPSHQVTQMGQEVILRCVPISNHLYFYWYRQILGQKVEFLVSFYNNEISEKSEIFDDQFSVERPDGSNFTLKIRSTKLEDSAMYFCASVANYGYTFGSGTRLTVV.

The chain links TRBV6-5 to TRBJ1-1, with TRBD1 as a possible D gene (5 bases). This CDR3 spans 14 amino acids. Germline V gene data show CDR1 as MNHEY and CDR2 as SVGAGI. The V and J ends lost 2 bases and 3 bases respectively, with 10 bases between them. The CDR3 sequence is CASSYGTGDTEAFF. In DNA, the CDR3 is TGTGCCAGCAGTTACGGGACGGGAGACACTGAAGCTTTCTTT.

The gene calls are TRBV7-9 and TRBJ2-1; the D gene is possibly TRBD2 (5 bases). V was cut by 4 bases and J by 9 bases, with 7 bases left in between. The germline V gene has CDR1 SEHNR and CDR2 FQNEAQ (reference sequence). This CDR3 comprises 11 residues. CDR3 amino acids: CASSSGIEQFF. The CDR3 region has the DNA TGTGCCAGCAGCTCCGGGATTGAGCAGTTCTTC.

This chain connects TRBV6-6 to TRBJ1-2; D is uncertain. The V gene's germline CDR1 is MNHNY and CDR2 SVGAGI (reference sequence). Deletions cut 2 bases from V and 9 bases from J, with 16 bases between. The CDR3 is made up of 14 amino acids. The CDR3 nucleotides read TGTGCCAGCAGTTACCCGGGATTCCAGACGAGCTACACCTTC. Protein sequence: CASSYPGFQTSYTF.

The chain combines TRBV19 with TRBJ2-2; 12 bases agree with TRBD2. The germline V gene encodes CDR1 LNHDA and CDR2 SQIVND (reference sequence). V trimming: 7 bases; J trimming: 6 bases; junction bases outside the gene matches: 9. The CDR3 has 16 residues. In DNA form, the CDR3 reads TGTGCCAGTACCGTGCCGGGACTAGCGGGTGCCGGGGAGCTGTTTTTT. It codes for CASTVPGLAGAGELFF.

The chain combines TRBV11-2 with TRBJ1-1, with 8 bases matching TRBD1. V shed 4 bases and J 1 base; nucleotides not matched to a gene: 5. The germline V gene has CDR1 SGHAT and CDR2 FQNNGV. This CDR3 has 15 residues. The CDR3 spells CASSSWTGRNTEAFF. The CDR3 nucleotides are TGTGCCAGCAGCTCTTGGACAGGGCGGAACACTGAAGCTTTCTTT.

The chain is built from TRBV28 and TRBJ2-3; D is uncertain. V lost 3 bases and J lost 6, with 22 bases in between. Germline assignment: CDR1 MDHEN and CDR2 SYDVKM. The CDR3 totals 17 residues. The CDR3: CASSFTFEARGIDTQYF. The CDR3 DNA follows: TGTGCCAGCAGTTTTACGTTCGAAGCGCGTGGCATTGATACGCAGTATTTT.

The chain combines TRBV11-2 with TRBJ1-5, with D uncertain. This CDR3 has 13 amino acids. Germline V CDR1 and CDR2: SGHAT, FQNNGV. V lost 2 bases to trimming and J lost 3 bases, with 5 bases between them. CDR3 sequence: CASSLTNNQPQHF. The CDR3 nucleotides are TGTGCCAGCAGCTTAACTAACAATCAGCCCCAGCATTTT.

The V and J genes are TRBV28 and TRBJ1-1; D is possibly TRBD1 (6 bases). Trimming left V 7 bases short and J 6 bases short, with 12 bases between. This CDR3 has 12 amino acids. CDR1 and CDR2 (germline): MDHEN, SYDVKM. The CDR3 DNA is TGTGCCAGCAACTCAGGGGTCGCTGAAGCTTTCTTT. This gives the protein CASNSGVAEAFF.

The CDR3 region is CASSPLAPGETQYF. CDR3 sequence (DNA): TGTGCCAGCAGTCCACTAGCGCCGGGGGAGACCCAGTACTTC. This rearrangement joins TRBV6-5 to TRBJ2-5, with TRBD2 matching 7 bases. Germline-derived CDR1 and CDR2 are MNHEY and SVGAGI. The trim removed 5 bases at V and 5 bases at J, leaving 8 bases unmatched. The CDR3 covers 14 residues.

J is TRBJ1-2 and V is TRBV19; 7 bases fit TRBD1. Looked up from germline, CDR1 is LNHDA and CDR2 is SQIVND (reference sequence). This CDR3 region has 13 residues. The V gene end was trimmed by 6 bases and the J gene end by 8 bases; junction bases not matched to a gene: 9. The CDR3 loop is CASRSQGVGGYTF. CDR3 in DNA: TGTGCCAGTAGAAGTCAGGGGGTTGGAGGCTACACCTTC.

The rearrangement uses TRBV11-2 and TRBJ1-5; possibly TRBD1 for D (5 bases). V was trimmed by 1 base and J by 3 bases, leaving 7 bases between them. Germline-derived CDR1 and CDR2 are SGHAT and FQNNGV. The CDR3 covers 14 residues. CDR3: CASSLAGNNQPQHF. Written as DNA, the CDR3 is TGTGCCAGCAGCTTAGCAGGGAACAATCAGCCCCAGCATTTT.

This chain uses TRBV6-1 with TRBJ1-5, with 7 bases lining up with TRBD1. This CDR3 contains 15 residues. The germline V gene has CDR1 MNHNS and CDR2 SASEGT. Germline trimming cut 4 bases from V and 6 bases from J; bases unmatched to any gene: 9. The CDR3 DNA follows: TGTGCCAGCAGTGTCGTACAGGGGTCGGGTCAGCCCCAGCATTTT. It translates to CASSVVQGSGQPQHF.

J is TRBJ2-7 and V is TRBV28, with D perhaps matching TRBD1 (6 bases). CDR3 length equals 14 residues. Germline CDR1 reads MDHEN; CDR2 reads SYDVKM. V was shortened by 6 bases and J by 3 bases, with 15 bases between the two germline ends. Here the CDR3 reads CASSHSTGFYEQYF. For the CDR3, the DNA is TGTGCCAGCAGCCACTCGACAGGTTTCTACGAGCAGTACTTC.

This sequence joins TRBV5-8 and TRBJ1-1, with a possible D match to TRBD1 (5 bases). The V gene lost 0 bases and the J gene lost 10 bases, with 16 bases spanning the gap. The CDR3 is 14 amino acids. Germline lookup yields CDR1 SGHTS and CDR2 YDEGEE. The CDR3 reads CASSLGQGAYSAFF. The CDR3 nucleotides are TGTGCCAGCAGCTTGGGTCAAGGGGCCTATTCAGCTTTCTTT.

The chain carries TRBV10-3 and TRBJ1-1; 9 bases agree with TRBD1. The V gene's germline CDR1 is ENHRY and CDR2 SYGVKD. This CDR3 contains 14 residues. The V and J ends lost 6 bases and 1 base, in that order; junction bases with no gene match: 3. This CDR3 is CAIRKGQGNTEAFF. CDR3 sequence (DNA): TGTGCCATCAGGAAGGGACAGGGGAACACTGAAGCTTTCTTT.